These T cell receptor beta chains were read from a single sample in a study of regulatory T cells in long-lasting Graves disease. TCRdb reanalysed the multiplex PCR reads using MiXCR and keeps one entry per CDR3 protein. Among a few hundred thousand distinct CDR3 sequences, around 23% were seen once, and the ten largest hold approximately 14%. Material: peripheral blood mononuclear cells (PBMCs), obtained when the disease was refractory, from a patient treated with antithyroid drugs. Receptor source: a female donor with Graves disease. Each CDR3 is given with its conserved first and last residue. Fields, in order: CDR3 protein, CDR3 DNA, D gene, clone size, V gene, J gene. The D gene is left open where the match is weak. Part of the rows lack a size; the others show once, few, many or a class for expanded clones.

CDR3: CASSNGVEAFF
DNA: TGTGCCAGTAGTAATGGGGTTGAAGCTTTCTTT
D: -
size: once
V: TRBV19
J: TRBJ1-1

CDR3: CASSLLAGEDEQYF
DNA: TGCGCCAGCAGCTTACTAGCGGGAGAGGACGAGCAGTACTTC
D: TRBD2
size: -
V: TRBV5-1
J: TRBJ2-7

CDR3: CASSPSEAGFYGYTF
DNA: TGTGCCAGTAGTCCCTCGGAGGCCGGGTTCTATGGCTACACCTTC
D: -
size: -
V: TRBV19
J: TRBJ1-2

CDR3: CASSLDRASRLQETQYF
DNA: TGTGCCAGCAGCTTAGATCGGGCTTCTCGGTTACAAGAGACCCAGTACTTC
D: -
size: many
V: TRBV11-2
J: TRBJ2-5

CDR3: CASSLGGDSNQPQHF
DNA: TGCGCCAGCAGCTTGGGAGGAGATAGCAATCAGCCCCAGCATTTT
D: -
size: few
V: TRBV5-1
J: TRBJ1-5

CDR3: CASSLVTGDGETQYF
DNA: TGCGCCAGCAGCTTGGTGACTGGGGACGGGGAGACCCAGTACTTC
D: -
size: -
V: TRBV5-1
J: TRBJ2-5

CDR3: CASTGLARHNEQFF
DNA: TGTGCCAGCACCGGACTAGCGAGGCACAATGAGCAGTTCTTC
D: TRBD2
size: -
V: TRBV7-2
J: TRBJ2-1

CDR3: CSAPGLAGVETQYF
DNA: TGCAGTGCCCCCGGACTAGCGGGAGTGGAGACCCAGTACTTC
D: TRBD2
size: -
V: TRBV20-1
J: TRBJ2-5

CDR3: CSASPAGTEAFF
DNA: TGCAGTGCTAGCCCGGCAGGGACTGAAGCTTTCTTT
D: -
size: few
V: TRBV20-1
J: TRBJ1-1

CDR3: CASSPITAYEQYF
DNA: TGTGCCAGCAGTCCTATAACAGCCTACGAGCAGTACTTC
D: -
size: many
V: TRBV27
J: TRBJ2-7

CDR3: CASSRGQGLSGANVLTF
DNA: TGTGCCAGTAGTAGGGGACAGGGACTCTCTGGGGCCAACGTCCTGACTTTC
D: TRBD1
size: few
V: TRBV19
J: TRBJ2-6

CDR3: CVSSLGTGSQNIQYF
DNA: TGTGTCAGCAGTTTAGGGACAGGGAGCCAAAACATTCAGTACTTC
D: TRBD1
size: few
V: TRBV28
J: TRBJ2-4

CDR3: CSVHSRTGELFF
DNA: TGCAGCGTACATTCCAGGACCGGGGAGCTGTTTTTT
D: -
size: -
V: TRBV29-1
J: TRBJ2-2

CDR3: CASSLAAVKGTGELFF
DNA: TGTGCCAGCAGCTTAGCAGCGGTCAAGGGGACCGGGGAGCTGTTTTTT
D: -
size: -
V: TRBV7-2
J: TRBJ2-2

CDR3: CASSQGGAEETQYF
DNA: TGCGCCAGCAGCCAAGGGGGGGCAGAAGAGACCCAGTACTTC
D: -
size: many
V: TRBV4-1
J: TRBJ2-5